The 19 T cell receptor beta chains given below trace back to one sample, sequenced in a study of OX40 agonist ivuxolimab in advanced cancers. Produced via immunoSEQ multiplex PCR; TCRdb's table is partial and in-frame only. This sample has tens of thousands of clones, with about 88% found just once. This sample comprised CD4+ or CD8+ T cells sorted from blood, obtained in a trial of the OX40 agonist ivuxolimab. These receptors originate from an adult with an advanced solid tumor such as melanoma, head and neck, liver or kidney cancer.

J is TRBJ1-2 and V is TRBV19; D perhaps matches TRBD1 (6 bases). V was trimmed by 7 bases and J by 4 bases, leaving 13 bases between them. This CDR3 has 13 amino acids. Germline assignment: CDR1 LNHDA and CDR2 SQIVND (reference sequence). CDR3 loop: CASKPTGSYGYTF. Here the CDR3 DNA reads TGTGCCAGTAAACCCACAGGGAGCTATGGCTACACCTTC.

The V and J genes are TRBV4-2 and TRBJ2-3, with 7 positions matching TRBD1. This CDR3 has 15 residues. Germline trimming cut 0 bases from V and 6 bases from J; bases unmatched to any gene: 6. Germline lookup yields CDR1 LGHNA and CDR2 YNFKEQ. CDR3 DNA: TGTGCCAGCAGCCAAGAAGCACACAGGGGTGATACGCAGTATTTT. Its translation: CASSQEAHRGDTQYF.

V and J are TRBV14 and TRBJ2-5; TRBD1 matches 10 bases. V lost 2 bases and J lost 1; bases outside the gene matches: 1. The CDR3 extends over 15 amino acids. The germline V gene has CDR1 SGHDN and CDR2 FVKESK. In DNA, the CDR3 is TGTGCCAGCAGCCAATGGACAGGGGGCCAAGAGACCCAGTACTTC. It is translated as CASSQWTGGQETQYF.

The chain employs TRBV30 and TRBJ1-2; D not resolved. Germline V lookup: CDR1 GTSNPN, CDR2 SVGIG (reference sequence). Trimming cost V 1 base and J 8 bases, with 17 bases left between them. This CDR3 region has 14 residues. The CDR3 DNA is TGTGCCTGGAGTGCGAGGGCGCGGAGTGTCGGCTACACCTTC. Encoded protein: CAWSARARSVGYTF.

The chain combines TRBV7-3 with TRBJ2-1, with D possibly matching TRBD2 (5 bases). The V gene lost 2 bases and the J gene lost 3 bases, with 11 bases spanning the gap. The CDR3 length is 15 residues. Germline CDR1 SGHTA, CDR2 FQGTGA. The CDR3 coding sequence is TGTGCCAGCAGCTTAGACGGGAAAGGCTACAATGAGCAGTTCTTC. This codes for CASSLDGKGYNEQFF.

The rearrangement links TRBV14 to TRBJ2-6; D is unresolved. V was pared by 1 base and J by 0 bases, with 13 bases between. Germline CDR1 reads SGHDN; CDR2 reads FVKESK. CDR3 size: 18 residues. The CDR3 DNA sequence: TGTGCCAGCAGCCAAGTCAAGGGCATAGTCTCTGGGGCCAACGTCCTGACTTTC. Protein sequence: CASSQVKGIVSGANVLTF. The variable domain in full, completed from reference TRBV14 and TRBJ2-6, reads EAGVTQFPSHSVIEKGQTVTLRCDPISGHDNLYWYRRVMGKEIKFLLHFVKESKQDESGMPNNRFLAERTGGTYSTLKVQPAELEDSGVYFCASSQVKGIVSGANVLTFGAGSRLTVL.

This clone was observed once. This sequence joins TRBV2 and TRBJ2-1, with D unclear. V was trimmed by 2 bases and J by 4 bases, leaving 3 bases between them. In germline, CDR1 is SNHLY, CDR2 FYNNEI. The CDR3 length is 12 residues. Here the CDR3 reads CASSEQYNEQFF. CDR3 nucleotides: TGTGCCAGCAGTGAACAGTACAATGAGCAGTTCTTC.

This chain connects TRBV30 to TRBJ1-3; 11 nucleotides align to TRBD1. V lost 6 bases to trimming and J lost 2 bases; unmatched junction nucleotides: 3. This CDR3 is 14 amino acids long. Germline CDR1 GTSNPN, CDR2 SVGIG (reference sequence). The CDR3 coding sequence is TGTGCCTGCGGACAGGGGGCGACTGGAAACACCATATATTTT. This codes for CACGQGATGNTIYF. The variable domain in full, completed from reference TRBV30 and TRBJ1-3, reads SQTIHQWPATLVQPVGSPLSLECTVEGTSNPNLYWYRQAAGRGLQLLFYSVGIGQISSEVPQNLSASRPQDRQFILSSKKLLLSDSGFYLCACGQGATGNTIYFGEGSWLTVV.

The rearrangement uses TRBV29-1 and TRBJ1-2; perhaps TRBD1 as D (6 bases). The CDR3 contains 13 residues. The germline V and J ends were trimmed by 8 bases and 1 base, with 14 bases remaining between them. Germline V lookup: CDR1 SQVTM, CDR2 ANQGSEA. CDR3 protein: CSSRAGVNYGYTF. The CDR3 DNA sequence: TGCAGCTCTAGGGCAGGGGTTAACTATGGCTACACCTTC.

The chain's CDR3 is CASSYRLENNEQFF. In DNA, the CDR3 is TGTGCCAGCAGTTACAGACTAGAAAACAATGAGCAGTTCTTC. The V gene is TRBV6-6, the J gene TRBJ2-1; tentatively, D is TRBD2 (6 bases). V dropped 2 bases and J dropped 5 bases, with 10 bases sitting between them. CDR3 length: 14 amino acids. The V gene's germline CDR1 is MNHNY and CDR2 SVGAGI (reference sequence).

This rearrangement joins TRBV6-6 to TRBJ2-6; D gene ambiguous. Trimming shortened V by 7 bases and J by 1 base, and 11 bases separated the two germline ends. Germline V gene lookup returns CDR1 MNHNY and CDR2 SVGAGI (reference sequence). The length of the CDR3 is 15 residues. The CDR3: CASTAQGSGANVLTF. DNA of the CDR3: TGTGCCAGCACCGCTCAAGGGTCTGGGGCCAACGTCCTGACTTTC.

The gene calls are TRBV27 and TRBJ1-5; 10 nucleotides agree with TRBD1. This CDR3 is built from 17 residues. The J segment lost 0 bases and the V segment lost 6 bases, leaving 8 bases of the junction unmatched. Germline-derived CDR1 and CDR2 are MNHEY and SMNVEV (reference sequence). For the CDR3, the DNA is TGTGCCAGCAGGCCGGGACAGGGGTTGTATAGCAATCAGCCCCAGCATTTT. It encodes CASRPGQGLYSNQPQHF.

The chain links TRBV13 to TRBJ2-7, with 7 nucleotides matching TRBD1. This CDR3 is built from 17 residues. CDR1 is PRHDT and CDR2 is FYEKMQ in the germline V gene (reference sequence). J gave up 2 bases and V 4 bases, and 14 bases lay outside the gene matches. The CDR3 region is CASSSRDSPRVTYEQYF. Here the CDR3 DNA reads TGTGCCAGCAGCTCCCGGGACAGCCCGAGGGTGACCTACGAGCAGTACTTC.

The chain recombines TRBV9 with TRBJ2-3, with D unclear. In germline, CDR1 is SGDLS, CDR2 YYNGEE. The CDR3 has 16 amino acids. Trimming removed 0 bases from V and 2 bases from J, with 13 bases in between. DNA of the CDR3: TGTGCCAGCAGCGTAGCTGCAGCCCACCCCACAGATACGCAGTATTTT. Translating it yields CASSVAAAHPTDTQYF.

The chain uses TRBV29-1 and TRBJ1-1, with 8 bases fitting TRBD1. The J segment lost 0 bases and the V segment lost 7 bases, leaving 10 bases of the junction unmatched. Germline V CDR1 and CDR2: SQVTM, ANQGSEA. The CDR3 is 15 residues long. The CDR3 DNA is TGCAGCGCCGACCAAGGACAGGGACTGAACACTGAAGCTTTCTTT. It specifies CSADQGQGLNTEAFF.

V and J are TRBV4-1 and TRBJ2-2; possibly TRBD2 for D (6 bases). The CDR3 covers 14 residues. Germline CDR1 MGHRA, CDR2 YSYEKL. V lost 4 bases and J 7 bases, leaving 13 bases between the germline ends. Here the CDR3 reads CASSLPRGLGELFF. In DNA form, the CDR3 reads TGCGCCAGCAGCCTCCCGAGGGGACTCGGGGAGCTGTTTTTT.

In its sample, this clone was seen once. The chain recombines TRBV11-2 with TRBJ2-1, with TRBD2 matching 11 bases. Germline V gene data show CDR1 as SGHAT and CDR2 as FQNNGV. V lost 1 base and J lost 4; bases outside the gene matches: 3. The CDR3 is 16 residues long. CDR3 loop: CASSLVLAGGYNEQFF. The CDR3 DNA reads as TGTGCCAGCAGCTTAGTGCTAGCGGGAGGTTACAATGAGCAGTTCTTC.

This clone showed up just once. The chain has TRBV12-5 and TRBJ1-1; the D gene is possibly TRBD1 (5 bases). Between the trimmed V and J ends, which lost 3 bases and 1 base, there was a span of 15 bases. The CDR3 spans 16 residues. Germline V gene sequence: CDR1 LGHNT, CDR2 FRNRAP. The CDR3 reads CASGFPRGGSNTEAFF. CDR3 coding DNA: TGTGCTAGTGGTTTCCCCCGGGGCGGGTCGAACACTGAAGCTTTCTTT.

The sample holds one count of this clone. The chain links TRBV18 to TRBJ2-2; unclear D gene. V lost 0 bases and J lost 4, with 12 bases in between. The CDR3 sequence is 16 residues long. Germline V gene data show CDR1 as KGHSH and CDR2 as LQKENI. The CDR3 coding sequence is TGTGCCAGCTCACCACCAGCCCTTCCGGGCACCGGGGAGCTGTTTTTT. It translates to CASSPPALPGTGELFF.